The 20 T cell receptor beta chains in this list originate from one sample, sequenced in a study of shared clonotypes between healthy human individuals. Generated by immunoSEQ multiplex PCR, the TCRdb table keeps only in-frame clones and is missing some. The sample lists fewer than 500,000 clones, 75% to 80% occurring once. The sequenced sample consisted of PBMCs. Receptors were obtained from a woman aged 40 to 50 in good health. Some clones in this sample may be carry-over from other donors' samples.

The genes are TRBV5-5 and TRBJ2-3, with D tentatively TRBD1 (6 bases). Germline lookup yields CDR1 SGHKS and CDR2 YYEKEE (reference sequence). The CDR3 consists of 15 residues. V lost 4 bases to trimming and J lost 0 bases, with 12 bases between them. CDR3 in amino acids: CASSHQGQSTDTQYF. The DNA for the CDR3 is TGTGCCAGCAGCCACCAAGGACAGAGCACAGATACGCAGTATTTT.

In the case of this clone: A read error is possible here, since a much larger clone lies one base away. The same CDR3 is also encoded by other DNA sequences in this sample. CDR3 sequence (DNA): TGTGCCAGCAGCGCCTCCTACGAGCAGTACTTC. It translates to CASSASYEQYF. V gene TRBV28 combines with J gene TRBJ2-7; no definite D call. V lost 6 bases to trimming and J lost 0 bases, with 3 bases between them. The length of the CDR3 is 11 residues. Germline CDR1 is MDHEN and CDR2 is SYDVKM.

This chain links TRBV18 with TRBJ2-1, with 7 nucleotides matching TRBD2. Losses at the gene ends were 5 bases for V and 0 bases for J; bases not matched to a gene: 4. The CDR3 consists of 15 residues. Germline V lookup: CDR1 KGHSH, CDR2 LQKENI. The CDR3 is CASSSWGGSYNEQFF. CDR3 DNA: TGTGCCAGCTCATCCTGGGGGGGCTCCTACAATGAGCAGTTCTTC.

Note on this clone: A junction boundary mismatches the germline segment, possibly from a read error. The chain recombines TRBV6-1 with TRBJ1-2, with D unresolved. The CDR3 has 13 amino acids. CDR1 and CDR2 (germline): MNHNS, SASEGT. The CDR3 loop is CASNETPIIGYTF. The CDR3 DNA sequence: TGTGCCAGCAATGAAACCCCTATCATTGGCTACACCTTC.

The table lists this clone with a count of one. The rearrangement links TRBV7-6 to TRBJ1-6; D is uncertain. Germline lookup yields CDR1 SGHVS and CDR2 FNYEAQ. Trimming left V 5 bases short and J 7 bases short, with 6 bases between. The CDR3 has 12 residues. The CDR3, as DNA: TGTGCCAGCAGCACCATCAATTCACCCCTCCACTTT. Residues: CASSTINSPLHF.

This clone was seen just once. The rearrangement links TRBV6-1 to TRBJ2-2; D is uncertain. In germline, CDR1 is MNHNS, CDR2 SASEGT. CDR3 size: 14 residues. V lost 0 bases and J lost 3, with 5 bases in between. Written as DNA, the CDR3 is TGTGCCAGCAGTGAAGCCCACCACACCGGGGAGCTGTTTTTT. This sequence encodes CASSEAHHTGELFF.

This chain connects TRBV6-6 to TRBJ2-5, with TRBD1 matching over 8 bases. This CDR3 region has 16 residues. With V trimmed by 2 bases and J by 7 bases, 12 bases remained unmatched. In germline, CDR1 is MNHNY, CDR2 SVGAGI (reference sequence). Here the CDR3 DNA reads TGTGCCAGCAGTTACGCGGCAGGGGGCGTGACTGTGACCCAGTACTTC. This encodes CASSYAAGGVTVTQYF.

The chain is built from TRBV25-1 and TRBJ2-2; no reliable D call. The CDR3 loop spans 13 amino acids. Germline V CDR1 and CDR2: MGHDK, SYGVNS. Deletions cut 3 bases from V and 7 bases from J, with 9 bases between. CDR3 protein: CASSDLVSGELFF. CDR3 sequence (DNA): TGTGCCAGCAGTGATCTAGTTAGCGGGGAGCTGTTTTTT.

The chain combines TRBV7-8 with TRBJ2-2; D could derive from TRBD1 or TRBD2 (6 bases each). Germline V gene data show CDR1 as SGHVS and CDR2 as FQNEAQ. Trimming took off 5 bases at V and 2 bases at J, with 9 bases between the two ends. CDR3 length equals 14 residues. This CDR3 is CASSRGVNTGELFF. For the CDR3, the DNA is TGTGCCAGCAGCAGGGGGGTCAACACCGGGGAGCTGTTTTTT. The full variable domain, in which reference TRBV7-8 and TRBJ2-2 provide the parts outside the CDR3, is GAGVSQSPRYKVAKRGQDVALRCDPISGHVSLFWYQQALGQGPEFLTYFQNEAQLDKSGLPSDRFFAERPEGSVSTLKIQRTQQEDSAVYLCASSRGVNTGELFFGEGSRLTVL.

CDR3 DNA: TGTGCCAGTAGTATGCAAGGGTTTGGGGCCAACGTCCTGACTTTC. Its translation: CASSMQGFGANVLTF. The chain links TRBV19 to TRBJ2-6; D is ambiguous. V was cut by 3 bases and J by 3 bases, with 9 bases left in between. The CDR3 has 15 amino acids. Germline assignment: CDR1 LNHDA and CDR2 SQIVND (reference sequence). Complete variable domain (other parts from reference TRBV19 and TRBJ2-6): DGGITQSPKYLFRKEGQNVTLSCEQNLNHDAMYWYRQDPGQGLRLIYYSQIVNDFQKGDIAEGYSVSREKKESFPLTVTSAQKNPTAFYLCASSMQGFGANVLTFGAGSRLTVL.

The chain has TRBV6-1 and TRBJ1-5, with a weak D call TRBD1 (6 bases). From germline, CDR1 is MNHNS and CDR2 SASEGT. CDR3 length: 14 residues. The V end lost 2 bases, the J end lost 3 bases, and 8 bases lay between the germline ends. The CDR3: CASSESGANQPQHF. DNA of the CDR3: TGTGCCAGCAGTGAATCAGGGGCCAATCAGCCCCAGCATTTT.

This rearrangement joins TRBV7-9 to TRBJ1-2; 10 bases are shared with TRBD1. The CDR3 consists of 16 residues. Germline CDR1 and CDR2: SEHNR and FQNEAQ (reference sequence). Trimming removed 7 bases from V and 4 bases from J; junction bases left unmatched: 12. DNA of the CDR3: TGTGCCAGCAATTCCCCCGAGACAGGGGGCAGCTATGGCTACACCTTC. Protein: CASNSPETGGSYGYTF.

V is TRBV5-1 and J is TRBJ1-3, with 8 bases that match TRBD1. V shed 4 bases and J 3 bases; nucleotides not matched to a gene: 15. CDR1 SGHRS and CDR2 YFSETQ come from the germline V gene. The CDR3 covers 18 residues. CDR3 sequence: CASSPVDRAFNGGNTIYF. The CDR3 DNA reads TGCGCCAGCAGCCCTGTGGACAGGGCCTTTAACGGTGGAAACACCATATATTTT.

The chain joins TRBV18 to TRBJ2-6; D is uncertain. V was clipped by 5 bases and J by 2 bases, with 13 bases between them. This CDR3 is built from 16 residues. Germline V gene sequence: CDR1 KGHSH, CDR2 LQKENI. CDR3 sequence: CASSFPGTAGANVLTF. CDR3 bases: TGTGCCAGCTCATTTCCAGGTACTGCTGGGGCCAACGTCCTGACTTTC.

The chain links TRBV28 to TRBJ2-7; 9 bases are a match to TRBD1. V gave up 6 bases and J gave up 0 bases; unmatched junction bases: 3. Looked up from germline, CDR1 is MDHEN and CDR2 is SYDVKM. This CDR3 has 14 amino acids. The CDR3 bases are TGTGCCAGCAGGCGACAGGGGGACTCCTACGAGCAGTACTTC. Translating it yields CASRRQGDSYEQYF.

The rearrangement links TRBV7-3 to TRBJ2-1; weak D call: TRBD1 (6 bases). This CDR3 region has 15 residues. Germline assignment: CDR1 SGHTA and CDR2 FQGTGA. The V and J ends lost 5 bases and 0 bases respectively, with 11 bases between them. CDR3 amino acids: CASSAGVSSYNEQFF. For the CDR3, the DNA is TGTGCCAGCAGCGCAGGGGTGAGCTCCTACAATGAGCAGTTCTTC. The variable domain in full, completed from reference TRBV7-3 and TRBJ2-1, reads GAGVSQTPSNKVTEKGKYVELRCDPISGHTALYWYRQSLGQGPEFLIYFQGTGAADDSGLPNDRFFAVRPEGSVSTLKIQRTERGDSAVYLCASSAGVSSYNEQFFGPGTRLTVL.

This clone was detected once. J is TRBJ1-2 and V is TRBV7-6; possibly TRBD1 for D (6 bases). This CDR3 comprises 13 residues. Trimming left V 4 bases short and J 9 bases short, with 15 bases between. The germline CDR1 and CDR2 sequences are SGHVS and FNYEAQ. The CDR3 loop reads CASSSYRDQRYTF. CDR3 nucleotides: TGTGCCAGCAGCTCGTACAGGGATCAGCGCTACACCTTC.

The chain has TRBV18 and TRBJ2-2; D gene ambiguous. The length of the CDR3 is 16 residues. Trimming took 3 bases from V and 1 from J, leaving 12 bases between them. Germline V gives CDR1 KGHSH, CDR2 LQKENI. The CDR3 region has the DNA TGTGCCAGCTCACCGACAACGGGTAGGAACACCGGGGAGCTGTTTTTT. It yields the protein CASSPTTGRNTGELFF.

V is TRBV29-1 and J is TRBJ2-3; the match to TRBD2 covers 7 bases. The trim removed 6 bases at V and 2 bases at J, leaving 11 bases unmatched. The germline V gene encodes CDR1 SQVTM and CDR2 ANQGSEA. This CDR3 is 15 amino acids long. The CDR3 region has the DNA TGCAGCGTCTCTCCTACTAGCGACCCCACAGATACGCAGTATTTT. The encoded protein is CSVSPTSDPTDTQYF.

The gene calls are TRBV5-4 and TRBJ2-1, with 12 positions matching TRBD2. This CDR3 has 12 amino acids. The V and J ends lost 3 bases and 16 bases, in that order; junction bases with no gene match: 5. Germline V gene lookup returns CDR1 SGHNT and CDR2 YYREEE (reference sequence). The CDR3 coding sequence is TGTGCCAGCAGCTGGACTAGCGGGGAATTTTTCTTC. Amino acid sequence: CASSWTSGEFFF. The full variable domain, its missing parts supplied by reference TRBV5-4 and TRBJ2-1, is ETGVTQSPTHLIKTRGQQVTLRCSSQSGHNTVSWYQQALGQGPQFIFQYYREEENGRGNFPPRFSGLQFPNYSSELNVNALELDDSALYLCASSWTSGEFFFGPGTRLTVL.